This T cell receptor (beta chain) came from a study of control samples from healthy donors and cancer patients. Data came from immunoSEQ multiplex PCR; TCRdb stores just in-frame clones and leaves some out. The sample includes about 180,000 clones, over 85% of them seen just once. Germline V gene sequence: CDR1 LGHDT, CDR2 YNNKEL (reference sequence). Trimming stripped 1 base from V and 4 bases from J, with 11 bases between. This CDR3 has 15 residues. This clonotype originated in a man aged 25 to 40 in good health. The chain recombines TRBV3-1 (or the pseudogene TRBV3-2) with TRBJ2-1; D ambiguous. Sequenced input: blood. The CDR3 here is CASSQGRNSYNEQFF. CDR3 nucleotides: TGTGCCAGCAGCCAAGGGCGGAACTCATACAATGAGCAGTTCTTC.